The following is a T cell receptor (beta chain) sequence with its context. Some clones are missing from TCRdb's copy, which holds only in-frame ones; the method was immunoSEQ multiplex PCR. The table includes 1.6 million or so clones, approximately 98.5% detected once. All donors were healthy HIV-negative adults lacking recent acute infections or vaccinations. This sample stems from a study of shared clonotypes between healthy human individuals. Germline V gene lookup returns CDR1 LNHDA and CDR2 SQIVND (reference sequence). With V trimmed by 5 bases and J by 0 bases, 5 bases remained unmatched. CDR3 length: 15 amino acids.

V and J are TRBV19 and TRBJ2-7, with 9 nucleotides matching TRBD1. Sequencing used naive CD4+ T cells sorted from blood. Subset meaning: CD45RA+ positively selected. The clonotype comes from a man in his thirties or forties in good health. The CDR3 loop reads CASSSGTGSSYEQYF. CDR3 sequence (DNA): TGTGCCAGTAGTTCCGGGACAGGGAGCTCCTACGAGCAGTACTTC. The full variable domain, with the rest looked up from reference TRBV19 and TRBJ2-7, is DGGITQSPKYLFRKEGQNVTLSCEQNLNHDAMYWYRQDPGQGLRLIYYSQIVNDFQKGDIAEGYSVSREKKESFPLTVTSAQKNPTAFYLCASSSGTGSSYEQYFGPGTRLTVT.